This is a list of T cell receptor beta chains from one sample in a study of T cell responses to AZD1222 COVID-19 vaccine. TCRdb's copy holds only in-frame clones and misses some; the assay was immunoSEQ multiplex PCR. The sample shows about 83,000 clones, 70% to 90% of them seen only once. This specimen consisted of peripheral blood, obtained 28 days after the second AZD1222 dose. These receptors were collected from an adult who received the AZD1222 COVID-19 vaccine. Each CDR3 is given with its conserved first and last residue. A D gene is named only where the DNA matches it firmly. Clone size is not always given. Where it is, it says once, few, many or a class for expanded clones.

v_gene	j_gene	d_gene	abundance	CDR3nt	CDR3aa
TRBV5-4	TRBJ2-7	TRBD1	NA	TGTGCCAGCAGCTTGGAGGGGGCGTCCTCCGAGCAGTACTTC	CASSLEGASSEQYF
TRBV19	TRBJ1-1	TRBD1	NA	TGTGCCAGTAGTGTGACAGGGGGCGTTACTGAAGCTTTCTTT	CASSVTGGVTEAFF
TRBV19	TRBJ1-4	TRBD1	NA	TGTGCCACCCGCCCGGGGACAGGGTATGAAAAACTGTTTTTT	CATRPGTGYEKLFF
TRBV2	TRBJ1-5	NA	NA	TGTGCCAGCAGGACGGGACCGCGCAATCAGCCCCAGCATTTT	CASRTGPRNQPQHF
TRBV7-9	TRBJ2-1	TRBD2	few	TGTGCCAGCAGCACACCCAGCAGCGGGAGGACCTACAATGAGCAGTTCTTC	CASSTPSSGRTYNEQFF
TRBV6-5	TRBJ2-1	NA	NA	TGTGCCAGCTCCCCGAAGGGGCGAAATGAGCAGTTCTTC	CASSPKGRNEQFF
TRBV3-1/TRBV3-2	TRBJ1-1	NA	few	TGTGCCAGCAGCCAAGATGGCCAGAACACTGAAGCTTTCTTT	CASSQDGQNTEAFF
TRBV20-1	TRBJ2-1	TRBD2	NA	TGCAGTGCTAGTGGTCTAGCGGGACGATACTCCTACAATGAGCAGTTCTTC	CSASGLAGRYSYNEQFF
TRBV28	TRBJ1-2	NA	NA	TGTGCCAGCAGTTTATCGGGGGGGCGCTATGGCTACACCTTC	CASSLSGGRYGYTF
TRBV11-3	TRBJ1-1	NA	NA	TGTGCCAGCAGCGTAGGGGTGAACACTGAAGCTTTCTTT	CASSVGVNTEAFF
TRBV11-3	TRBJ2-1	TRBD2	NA	TGTGCCAGCAGCGGTGGACTAGCGGGAGGAGATGAGCAGTTCTTC	CASSGGLAGGDEQFF
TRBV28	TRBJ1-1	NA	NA	TGTGCCAGCAGGGGTACGGGGAACACTGAAGCTTTCTTT	CASRGTGNTEAFF
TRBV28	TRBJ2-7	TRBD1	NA	TGTGCCAGCAGTTTTACAGGGGGAGGCTACGAGCAGTACTTC	CASSFTGGGYEQYF
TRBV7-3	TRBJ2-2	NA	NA	TGTGCCAGCAGCTTATCTGGGGAGCTGTTTTTT	CASSLSGELFF
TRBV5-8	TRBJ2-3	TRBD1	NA	TGTGCCAGTGACAGGGGGCAGGCAGATACGCAGTATTTT	CASDRGQADTQYF
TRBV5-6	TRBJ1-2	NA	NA	TGTGCCAGCAGCTTGGGGTTGCCGGTTTATGGCTACACCTTC	CASSLGLPVYGYTF
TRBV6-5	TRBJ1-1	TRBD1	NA	TGTGCCAGCCCACCAGGGGGTCGGACTGAAGCTTTCTTT	CASPPGGRTEAFF
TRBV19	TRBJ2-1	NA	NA	TGTGCCAGTAGTCTGAGCGTCTACAATGAGCAGTTCTTC	CASSLSVYNEQFF
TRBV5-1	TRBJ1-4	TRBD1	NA	TGCGCCAGCAGCTTGGCCTTGGGACAGGGGGCCGGAAAACTGTTTTTT	CASSLALGQGAGKLFF
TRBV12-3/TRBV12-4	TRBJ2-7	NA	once	TGTGCCAGCAGTACGACCATCTACGAGCAGTACTTC	CASSTTIYEQYF
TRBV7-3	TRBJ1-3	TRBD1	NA	TGTGCCAGCAGCTTAAAGGGGACAGGCGAGCGAAACACCATATATTTT	CASSLKGTGERNTIYF
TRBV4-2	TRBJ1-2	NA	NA	TGTGCCAGCAGCCAAGAGCGTTACTATGGCTACACCTTC	CASSQERYYGYTF
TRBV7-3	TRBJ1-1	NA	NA	TGTGCCAGCAGCTTATCAGTGAACACTGAAGCTTTCTTT	CASSLSVNTEAFF
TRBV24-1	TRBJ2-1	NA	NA	TGTGCCACCAGTGATTGGGACGGGAGCGTAAATGAGCAGTTCTTC	CATSDWDGSVNEQFF
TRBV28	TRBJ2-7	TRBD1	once	TGTGCCAGCAGTACTCAGGGGGCAGTCTACGAGCAGTACTTC	CASSTQGAVYEQYF
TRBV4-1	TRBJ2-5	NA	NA	TGCGCCAGCAGCCAAGTGGGGGGTCAAGAGACCCAGTACTTC	CASSQVGGQETQYF
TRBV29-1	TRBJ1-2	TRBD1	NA	TGCAGCACCCCCACCGGGACAGCCGATGGCTACACCTTC	CSTPTGTADGYTF
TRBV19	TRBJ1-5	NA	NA	TGTGCCAGTAGTATAGAGGGCCACGGGCAGCCCCAGCATTTT	CASSIEGHGQPQHF
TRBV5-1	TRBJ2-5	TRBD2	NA	TGCGCCAGCAGCTTGGATTTTAGCGGGCGGCGAGAGACCCAGTACTTC	CASSLDFSGRRETQYF
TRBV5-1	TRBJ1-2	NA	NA	TGCGCCAGCAGCTTGGGGGACCCGGGTCGAAATGGCTACACCTTC	CASSLGDPGRNGYTF
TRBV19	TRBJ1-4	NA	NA	TGTGCCAGTAGGGGCCACGGGGCAACTAATGAAAAACTGTTTTTT	CASRGHGATNEKLFF
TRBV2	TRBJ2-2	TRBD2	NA	TGTGCCAGCAGTGTGGCGGGAGGGCCCGGGGAGCTGTTTTTT	CASSVAGGPGELFF
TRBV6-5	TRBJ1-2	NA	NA	TGTGCCAGCAGACAGGACAACTACGGCTACACCTTC	CASRQDNYGYTF
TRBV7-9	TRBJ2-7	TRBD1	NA	TGTGCCAGCAGCCCTCGCCCCGGACAGGGCTACGAGCAGTACTTC	CASSPRPGQGYEQYF
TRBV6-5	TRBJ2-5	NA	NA	TGTGCCAGCAGTTACTCAGGCCTGAAACAAGAGACCCAGTACTTC	CASSYSGLKQETQYF
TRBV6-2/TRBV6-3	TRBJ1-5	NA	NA	TGTGCCAGCAGCCTACAGGATTGGGCTAATCAGCCCCAGCATTTT	CASSLQDWANQPQHF
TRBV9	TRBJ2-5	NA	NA	TGTGCCAGCAGCCCCCGCCCATTTCAGTTTGAAGAGACCCAGTACTTC	CASSPRPFQFEETQYF
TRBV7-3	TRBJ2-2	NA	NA	TGTGCCAGCAGCTCGAATGGGGGCCTGAACACCGGGGAGCTGTTTTTT	CASSSNGGLNTGELFF
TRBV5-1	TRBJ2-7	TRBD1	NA	TGCGCCAGCAGCCATGGGGACAGCTCCTACGAGCAGTACTTC	CASSHGDSSYEQYF
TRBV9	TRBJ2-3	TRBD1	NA	TGTGCCAGCAGCGGACAGGGGCTGGGCGCAGATACGCAGTATTTT	CASSGQGLGADTQYF
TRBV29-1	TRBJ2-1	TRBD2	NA	TGCAGCGAATGGACTAGCGGGGGATACAATGAGCAGTTCTTC	CSEWTSGGYNEQFF
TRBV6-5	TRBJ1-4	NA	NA	TGTGCCAGCAGCCCACGAGGGGGTAATGAAAAACTGTTTTTT	CASSPRGGNEKLFF
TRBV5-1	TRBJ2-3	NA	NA	TGCGCCAGCAGCCGCCTTGGGGGAGAGGGAGATACGCAGTATTTT	CASSRLGGEGDTQYF
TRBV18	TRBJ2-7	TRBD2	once	TGTGCCAGCTCACCACCAACTAGCGGGGGTACCTACGAGCAGTACTTC	CASSPPTSGGTYEQYF
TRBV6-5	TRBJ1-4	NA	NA	TGTGCCAGCACAAGGACACCTAATGAAAAACTGTTTTTT	CASTRTPNEKLFF
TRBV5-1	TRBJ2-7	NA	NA	TGCGCCAGCAGCTTGGGGACAGTCCCAACGAGGGAGCAGTACTTC	CASSLGTVPTREQYF
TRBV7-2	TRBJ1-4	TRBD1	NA	TGTGCCAGCAGCCTCGACAGGGGGCGAAGTGAAAAACTGTTTTTT	CASSLDRGRSEKLFF
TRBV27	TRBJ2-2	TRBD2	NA	TGTGCCAGCAGTTTAGCGGGAGGTTCCACCGGGGAGCTGTTTTTT	CASSLAGGSTGELFF
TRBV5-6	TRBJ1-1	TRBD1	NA	TGTGCCAGCAGCTTCGGGACAGGGGGAACTGAAGCTTTCTTT	CASSFGTGGTEAFF
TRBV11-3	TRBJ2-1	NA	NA	TGTGCCAGCAGCTTAATCGCCGACAATGAGCAGTTCTTC	CASSLIADNEQFF
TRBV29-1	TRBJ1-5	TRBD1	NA	TGCAGCGTCAAACACCCGGGACAGGGTCATCAGCCCCAGCATTTT	CSVKHPGQGHQPQHF
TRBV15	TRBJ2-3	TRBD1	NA	TGTGCCACCAGCAACCGGGACAGGGTTGTAGATACGCAGTATTTT	CATSNRDRVVDTQYF
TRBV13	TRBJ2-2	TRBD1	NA	TGTGCCAGCAGCCAAAGGGACAGCTGGAACACCGGGGAGCTGTTTTTT	CASSQRDSWNTGELFF
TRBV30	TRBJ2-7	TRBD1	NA	TGTGCCTGGAGTGTATCCTGGGACAGGGGGTCCTACGAGCAGTACTTC	CAWSVSWDRGSYEQYF